Listed below are T cell receptor beta chains from one sample, sequenced in a study of shared clonotypes between healthy human individuals. Some clones are missing from TCRdb's copy, which holds only in-frame ones; the method was immunoSEQ multiplex PCR. The sample has roughly 720,000 clones, about 92% seen once; the top ten hold approximately 35%. Sequencing was performed on memory CD8+ T cells from PBMCs. The receptors stem from a young man in good health. Some clones in this sample may be carry-over from other donors' samples. The conserved cysteine and the conserved F or W are not part of the CDR3 here.

V	J	CDR3
TRBV27	TRBJ2-7	ASSLGAGEQY
TRBV9	TRBJ2-7	ASSVGDGPYEQY
TRBV15	TRBJ2-1	ATSREFWRKGGYEQF
TRBV28	TRBJ2-7	ASSFSRGGGFGYEQY
TRBV5-1	TRBJ2-1	ASSTPDQYNEQF
TRBV7-2	TRBJ2-1	ASSEVLNEQF
TRBV21-1	TRBJ1-2	ASNQNREVLVYGYT
TRBV7-8	TRBJ1-5	ASSLGPTRGNQPQH
TRBV18	TRBJ2-2	ASSPEPTGELF
TRBV11-2	TRBJ1-4	ASSPDRVSEKLF
TRBV29-1	TRBJ2-1	SVQDYTEQF
TRBV23-1	TRBJ1-4	ARGRLGEKLF
TRBV27	TRBJ2-1	ASRPGLAGEEQF
TRBV6-1	TRBJ1-1	ASSDLGGLNTEAF
TRBV9	TRBJ1-1	ASSESGNTEAF
TRBV4-1	TRBJ2-1	ASSQDVAPYNEQF
TRBV10-3	TRBJ2-1	AISESTGGTINEQF
TRBV29-1	TRBJ2-1	SGCGLAGGLNEQF
TRBV7-9	TRBJ2-1	ASSLTPDRRTHNEQF
TRBV6-6	TRBJ2-1	ASSYIGTYNEQF
TRBV30	TRBJ2-7	AWRTGIYEQY
TRBV4-1	TRBJ1-5	ASSQEIKGGNQPQH
TRBV27	TRBJ2-1	ASSSQVRGVGEQF
TRBV28	TRBJ2-7	ASSPTGANEQY
TRBV27	TRBJ2-5	ASSQNQETQY
TRBV7-9	TRBJ2-3	ASSSFGDVGTDTQY
TRBV7-9	TRBJ2-7	ASSSTSGRNPEQY
TRBV6-1	TRBJ2-2	AIQTGATGELF
TRBV6-5	TRBJ2-1	ASSFIPGLDNEQF
TRBV5-6	TRBJ2-3	ASSSKTGVSSWTDTQY
TRBV7-3	TRBJ2-1	ASSLIRKQGAEQF
TRBV5-5	TRBJ2-7	ASSSPGHYEQY
TRBV5-1	TRBJ2-7	ASSLDNYEQY
TRBV19	TRBJ2-7	ASRVTGGNEQY
TRBV4-1	TRBJ2-1	ASREQGDYNEQF
TRBV11-2	TRBJ2-1	ASSWGLAGGPSYNEQF
TRBV6-5	TRBJ1-2	ASSYSEGMKGYT
TRBV7-8	TRBJ1-1	ASSPQGRGTEAF
TRBV27	TRBJ1-1	ASSSHTGTGNEAF
TRBV29-1	TRBJ2-3	SVGSAGSLDTQY
TRBV7-9	TRBJ2-3	ASSGFTDTQY
TRBV10-2	TRBJ2-5	ASSDRTFQETQY
TRBV27	TRBJ2-7	ASSSQGSDEQY
TRBV30	TRBJ2-1	AWSVLAGGYNEQF
TRBV11-2	TRBJ2-7	ASSFRRDVSYEQY
TRBV6-4	TRBJ2-3	ASSDGGATDTQY
TRBV11-3	TRBJ2-2	ASRLLGYGTGEDTGELF
TRBV6-6	TRBJ2-7	ASSVGTSGYSYEQY
TRBV15	TRBJ1-2	ATSTKGGGYT
TRBV28	TRBJ2-5	ASSFTGDQETQY
TRBV5-4	TRBJ2-7	ASSTGLAGGLDEQY
TRBV29-1	TRBJ2-7	SVTGTQYEQY
TRBV6-5	TRBJ1-1	ASSSWTVRGPEAF
TRBV19	TRBJ1-5	ASKGREYSNQPQH
TRBV5-1	TRBJ2-7	ASSLGGGDEQY
TRBV11-2	TRBJ2-7	ASSFGWLSYEQY
TRBV27	TRBJ2-3	ASSFFRDNQDTQY
TRBV27	TRBJ2-7	ASSFSGGSFRYEQY